The 25 T cell receptor beta chains below all came from one sample that was sequenced in a study of T cells in women clearing cervical HPV infection (dated by TCRdb to 2017 to 2018). Libraries were made using the immunoSEQ multiplex PCR assay. TCRdb re-hosts the immuneACCESS table, in-frame sequences only. Its copies lack some clones; in the studies checked, an unresolved V gene accounts for under half of them, and the cause for the rest is not known. The table held for this sample gives approximately 35,000 clones. The ten largest clones capture 1.6% of the sample. Sequenced: blood buffy coat. The receptors originated from a woman between 18 and 69 years old with a cervical HPV16 infection that either progressed to CIN3+ or cleared (not recorded which).

Turning to this clone: Read coverage stops 3 residues before the CDR3 terminus; the germline J gene supplies the remainder. This rearrangement joins TRBV5-1 to TRBJ1-2; TRBD1 aligns across 11 bases. Germline V gives CDR1 SGHRS, CDR2 YFSETQ. The CDR3 totals 16 residues. The CDR3 is CATTTGTGGRWEGYTF. The covered CDR3 bases are TGCGCCACTACTACCGGGACAGGGGGTCGGTGGGAAGGC.

CDR3 protein: CSVGTGRSTDTQYF. The sequenced CDR3 bases are TGCAGCGTTGGGACAGGGAGAAGCACAGATACG. The chain combines TRBV29-1 with TRBJ2-3; the match to TRBD1 covers 8 bases. Coverage ceases 3 residues before the CDR3 finishes, and the germline J gene fills in the end. There are 14 residues in the CDR3. V lost 4 bases and J lost 0; bases outside the gene matches: 3. Germline lookup yields CDR1 SQVTM and CDR2 ANQGSEA.

Concerning this clone: From the germline J gene comes the end of the CDR3, since the read stops 3 residues before it. This rearrangement joins TRBV6-2 or TRBV6-3 to TRBJ2-7, with TRBD2 as a possible D gene (5 bases). Trimming took 2 bases from V and 1 from J, leaving 18 bases between them. The CDR3 is 17 residues long. CDR1 is MNHEY, CDR2 SVGEGT, per germline. The CDR3 bases that were read are TGTGCCAGCAGTTACCCGACGGGTGAGCGGTGGTCCTACGAG. This codes for CASSYPTGERWSYE. The full CDR3 sequence reads CASSYPTGERWSYEQYF.

As to this clone: The read ends 3 residues shy of where the CDR3 ends; the end is completed using the germline J gene. The chain carries TRBV18 and TRBJ2-7; D tentatively fits TRBD1 or TRBD2 (8 bases each). From germline, CDR1 is KGHSH and CDR2 LQKENI. The CDR3 covers 21 residues. V was trimmed by 3 bases and J by 6 bases, leaving 36 bases between them. The sequenced CDR3 bases are TGTGCCAGCTCACCCCTCCGGCAGGGGGCCCTTATCGGGAGGGCCCAGTCCGAG. Protein sequence: CASSPLRQGALIGRAQSE. The entire CDR3 is CASSPLRQGALIGRAQSEQYF.

Its frequency marks this clone as medium-sized. The read is 3 residues too short to cover the CDR3 end, so that end is filled in from the germline J gene. The chain employs TRBV7-8 and TRBJ2-6, with TRBD1 matching 7 bases. This CDR3 contains 17 residues. V lost 6 bases, J lost 0 bases, and 8 bases stayed unmatched. Germline values: CDR1 SGHVS, CDR2 FQNEAQ. Incomplete CDR3 DNA: TGTGCCAGCAGTCAATGGACAGGACACTCTGGGGCCAACGTC. Protein product: CASSQWTGHSGANV. The full-length CDR3 reads as CASSQWTGHSGANVLTF. Based on the CDR3 plus reference TRBV7-8 and TRBJ2-6, the full variable domain is GAGVSQSPRYKVAKRGQDVALRCDPISGHVSLFWYQQALGQGPEFLTYFQNEAQLDKSGLPSDRFFAERPEGSVSTLKIQRTQQEDSAVYLCASSQWTGHSGANVLTFGAGSRLTVL.

Turning to this clone: The CDR3 end falls 3 residues outside the read, so it is completed with the germline J gene. V usage is TRBV18 and J usage is TRBJ1-5; TRBD1 aligns across 10 bases. The germline CDR1 and CDR2 sequences are KGHSH and LQKENI. This CDR3 spans 15 amino acids. V was pared by 6 bases and J by 4 bases, with 6 bases of the junction left unmatched. CDR3 residues: CASSPGQGRNQPQHF. The sequenced CDR3 bases are TGTGCCAGCTCCCCGGGACAGGGGCGTAATCAGCCC.

Concerning this clone itself: The DNA ends 3 residues before the CDR3 does, and the rest of the CDR3 is filled in from the germline J gene. The chain carries TRBV7-8 and TRBJ1-5, with a weak D call TRBD1 (5 bases). CDR1 is SGHVS, CDR2 FQNEAQ, per germline. The V end was cut by 6 bases, the J end by 0 bases, with 9 bases between. CDR3 length equals 14 residues. The CDR3 bases that were read are TGTGCCAGCAGTTCACAGGATAGCAATCAGCCC. Amino acids: CASSSQDSNQP. From start to end, the CDR3 is CASSSQDSNQPQHF.

To note about this clone: Its ends do not fully match the called genes, so a read error is possible. Sequencing ends 3 residues short of the CDR3 end; the germline J gene provides the rest. Other DNA sequences in the same sample also yield this CDR3. The genes are TRBV2 and TRBJ1-3; D gene ambiguous. The CDR3 extends over 12 amino acids. The V gene's germline CDR1 is SNHLY and CDR2 FYNNEI. CDR3 DNA (partial): TGTGCCAGCAAAGGGTCTGGAAACACG. Translating it yields CASKGSGNT. The CDR3 in its entirety is CASKGSGNTIYF.

Details on this clone: The read gets to within 3 residues of the CDR3 end, and the germline J gene fills in the rest. This rearrangement joins TRBV20-1 to TRBJ2-3, with 12 positions matching TRBD2. There are 16 residues in the CDR3. Germline V CDR1 and CDR2: DFQATT, SNEGSKA (reference sequence). Trimming at V came to 4 bases and at J to 5 bases, leaving 10 bases not matched to a gene. The CDR3 DNA, read in part, is TGCAGTGCTACTAGACTAGCGGGAGCCTTCGTAGATACG. Residues: CSATRLAGAFVDT. Given in full, the CDR3 is CSATRLAGAFVDTQYF.

About this clone: The CDR3 end falls 3 residues outside the read, so it is completed with the germline J gene. The chain recombines TRBV5-4 with TRBJ2-3, with 8 bases lining up with TRBD2. This CDR3 contains 14 residues. Germline V gene sequence: CDR1 SGHNT, CDR2 YYREEE (reference sequence). V shed 4 bases, J shed 4 bases, and the junction held 5 bases outside the gene matches. The CDR3 loop is CASSGAGVADTQYF. The part of the CDR3 DNA that was read is TGTGCCAGCAGCGGAGCGGGGGTCGCAGATACG.

Regarding this clone: The read falls 3 residues short of the CDR3 end, and the missing part is taken from the germline J gene. The chain uses TRBV5-1 and TRBJ2-2, with TRBD2 matching over 10 bases. V shed 1 base and J 7 bases; nucleotides not matched to a gene: 4. The germline V gene encodes CDR1 SGHRS and CDR2 YFSETQ. The CDR3 runs to 15 residues. The CDR3 is CASSLLAGEGGELFF. The sequenced CDR3 bases are TGCGCCAGCAGCTTGCTAGCGGGGGAAGGCGGGGAG.

With respect to this clone: The read finishes 3 residues shy of the CDR3 end, and the germline J gene is used to complete it. V usage is TRBV2 and J usage is TRBJ2-2; 13 nucleotides line up with TRBD2. This CDR3 has 16 amino acids. Germline values: CDR1 SNHLY, CDR2 FYNNEI. V lost 6 bases, J lost 5 bases, and 6 bases stayed unmatched. This chain's CDR3 is CASRGTSGEVTGELFF. The covered CDR3 bases are TGTGCCAGCAGAGGGACTAGCGGGGAGGTGACCGGGGAG.

CDR3 protein: CASSISPGGDEQYF. The DNA read from the CDR3 is TGTGCCAGTAGTATTTCGCCAGGAGGAGACGAG. The chain combines TRBV19 with TRBJ2-7; weak D call: TRBD2 (5 bases). The read is 3 residues too short to cover the CDR3 end, so that end is filled in from the germline J gene. V was pared by 3 bases and J by 5 bases, with 14 bases between. Per the germline V gene, CDR1 is LNHDA and CDR2 is SQIVND (reference sequence). This CDR3 contains 14 residues.

The sequenced CDR3 bases are TGTGCCAGCAGCGGTCGCACAGGCCAGGTGGATGGC. Translated, it gives CASSGRTGQVDG. The complete CDR3 protein is CASSGRTGQVDGYTF. This chain links TRBV2 with TRBJ1-2, with a tentative D call TRBD1 (5 bases). Sequencing ends 3 residues short of the CDR3 end; the germline J gene provides the rest. The ends were cut back, 6 bases at V and 6 bases at J, with 20 bases in the middle. Germline V gene sequence: CDR1 SNHLY, CDR2 FYNNEI. The CDR3 spans 15 residues.

As concerns this clone: The missing CDR3 end, 3 residues past where the read stops, is filled in from the germline J gene. The V call is TRBV30, the J call TRBJ1-4; TRBD1 matches at 7 bases. The CDR3 covers 18 residues. Germline loops: CDR1 GTSNPN, CDR2 SVGIG (reference sequence). The part of the CDR3 DNA that was read is TGTGCCTGGAGTCCTACCACAGGGGAGGTTATCTATAATTCACCA. Its protein product is CAWSPTTGEVIYNSP. The complete CDR3 protein is CAWSPTTGEVIYNSPLFF.

On this clone: The read comes to an end 3 residues before the CDR3 does, leaving the germline J gene to fill in the end. This sequence joins TRBV18 and TRBJ2-2; no reliable D call. The CDR3 consists of 16 residues. CDR1 and CDR2 from the germline V gene are KGHSH and LQKENI. The CDR3 is CASSPQGRSYNSPLFF. The sequenced part of the CDR3 DNA is TGTGCCAGCTCACCACAGGGCAGGTCCTATAATTCACCG.

Points on this clone: The read halts 3 residues ahead of the CDR3 end, with the missing end drawn from the germline J gene. This chain connects TRBV6-2 or TRBV6-3 to TRBJ2-7, with D possibly matching TRBD1 (5 bases). The ends were cut back, 2 bases at V and 2 bases at J, with 16 bases in the middle. The CDR3 length is 16 residues. Germline V gene data show CDR1 as MNHEY and CDR2 as SVGEGT. The covered CDR3 bases are TGTGCCAGCAGTTACGGTGGGGCCACACCCACCTACGAG. Translated: CASSYGGATPTYE. The CDR3 reads in full as CASSYGGATPTYEQYF.

In the case of this clone: Coverage ceases 3 residues before the CDR3 finishes, and the germline J gene fills in the end. The chain combines TRBV5-1 with TRBJ1-1, with TRBD1 matching 9 bases. CDR1 and CDR2 (germline): SGHRS, YFSETQ. The CDR3 extends over 14 amino acids. V lost 5 bases and J lost 5; bases outside the gene matches: 7. The chain's CDR3 is CASSSQGALTEAFF. The CDR3 bases that were read are TGCGCCAGCAGTTCACAGGGGGCGTTGACTGAA.

About this clone itself: The read halts 3 residues ahead of the CDR3 end, with the missing end drawn from the germline J gene. The chain recombines TRBV6-1 with TRBJ1-4, with D possibly being TRBD1 (5 bases). The CDR3 runs 17 residues. The germline V gene encodes CDR1 MNHNS and CDR2 SASEGT. The CDR3 region is CASSEEGLYSGANVLFF. CDR3 DNA (partial): TGTGCCAGCAGTGAAGAGGGACTGTACTCTGGGGCCAACGTA.

On this clone itself: Its ends do not fully match the called genes, so a read error is possible. The read ends 3 residues early relative to the CDR3; the germline J gene fills the gap. The gene calls are TRBV5-6 and TRBJ2-3; tentative D call: TRBD2 (5 bases). Germline values: CDR1 SGHDT, CDR2 YYEEEE. The CDR3 is 13 amino acids. CDR3 sequence reads: CASSLRRAETQYF. The part of the CDR3 DNA that was read is TGTGCCAGCAGCTTGAGGCGGGCAGAGACG.

As for this clone: The read is 3 residues too short to cover the CDR3 end, so that end is filled in from the germline J gene. The rearrangement uses TRBV18 and TRBJ1-2; possibly TRBD1 for D (5 bases). Trimming pared 5 bases from V and 4 bases from J, leaving 8 bases between. The CDR3 covers 12 residues. Germline CDR1 reads KGHSH; CDR2 reads LQKENI. The CDR3 loop is CASSGGTYGYTF. CDR3 DNA, as far as it was read: TGTGCCAGCTCAGGGGGGACCTATGGC.

Worth noting for this clone: From the germline J gene comes the end of the CDR3, since the read stops 3 residues before it. J is TRBJ2-5 and V is TRBV14; D remains unclear. V was shortened by 5 bases and J by 1 base, with 5 bases between the two germline ends. The CDR3 covers 12 residues. The germline gives CDR1 SGHDN, CDR2 FVKESK. CDR3 amino acids: CASSSGQETQYF. The sequenced CDR3 bases are TGTGCCAGCAGCTCAGGCCAAGAGACC.

Comment on this clone: Read sequence stops 3 residues before the CDR3 end, and the germline J gene provides the missing end. The chain joins TRBV18 to TRBJ1-1; D possibly corresponds to TRBD1 (6 bases). The V gene's germline CDR1 is KGHSH and CDR2 LQKENI. The CDR3 covers 14 residues. The CDR3 bases that were read are TGTGCCAGTACGACTAGCGGGGGGGCCGAGACA. This encodes CASTTSGGAET. The complete CDR3 reads CASTTSGGAETAFF.

As concerns this clone: The observed sequence ends 3 residues before the CDR3 terminus, with the missing tail filled in from the germline J gene. This chain joins TRBV6-7 and TRBJ2-3, with a weak D call TRBD2 (6 bases). TRBV6-7 is noted as an ORF with a role that remains uncertain. This CDR3 spans 18 amino acids. Trimming removed 0 bases from V and 2 bases from J, with 18 bases in between. The sequenced part of the CDR3 DNA is TGTGCCAGCAGTTACTCTGGCGGACTACGCAGATTCACAGATACG. Amino acids: CASSYSGGLRRFTDT. The whole CDR3 is CASSYSGGLRRFTDTQYF.

A remark on this clone: The read is 3 residues too short to cover the CDR3 end, so that end is filled in from the germline J gene. The chain recombines TRBV7-7 with TRBJ1-1; D not resolved. CDR1 SSHAT and CDR2 FNYEAQ come from the germline V gene (reference sequence). The CDR3 runs 15 residues. This CDR3 is CASSPSHADTDTAFF. The sequenced part of the CDR3 DNA is TGTGCCAGCAGCCCCAGCCACGCAGACACAGATACG.